This entry lists 8 T cell receptor beta chains sequenced from one sample in a study of T cells after posttransplantation cyclophosphamide. Assay used: immunoSEQ multiplex PCR; TCRdb lists only in-frame clones, some missing. The sample carries 20,000 or so clones, around 85% recorded once. Treatment was busulfan-fludarabine conditioning, a marrow graft, and cyclophosphamide on days +3 and +4. The starting material was PBMCs, obtained after allogeneic stem cell transplant with posttransplant cyclophosphamide. These receptors were collected from a female patient aged 25-40 years who received an allogeneic stem cell transplant from an unrelated donor, was CMV-positive, and had no GVHD. Among the T cells, some may be from the graft donor.

The chain joins TRBV11-3 to TRBJ2-6, with a possible D match to TRBD2 (5 bases). Trimming cost V 3 bases and J 4 bases, with 10 bases left between them. The CDR3 loop spans 15 amino acids. Per the germline V gene, CDR1 is SGHNT and CDR2 is YENEEA. CDR3 coding DNA: TGTGCCAGCAGCTTCGGCGGGCCCGGGGCCAACGTCCTGACTTTC. Translated: CASSFGGPGANVLTF.

V is TRBV30 and J is TRBJ2-5; TRBD2 aligns across 13 bases. This CDR3 has 15 amino acids. After removal of 2 bases from V and 5 bases from J, the junction contained 5 bases not matched to a gene. CDR1 and CDR2 (germline): GTSNPN, SVGIG (reference sequence). CDR3 bases: TGTGCCTGGAGTCGGACTAGCGGGGGCGGCGAGACCCAGTACTTC. Protein sequence: CAWSRTSGGGETQYF. Filled out from reference TRBV30 and TRBJ2-5, the complete variable domain reads SQTIHQWPATLVQPVGSPLSLECTVEGTSNPNLYWYRQAAGRGLQLLFYSVGIGQISSEVPQNLSASRPQDRQFILSSKKLLLSDSGFYLCAWSRTSGGGETQYFGPGTRLLVL.

V gene TRBV21-1 combines with J gene TRBJ1-5; the table names TRBD1, a call not compared with the DNA. TRBV21-1 is classified as a pseudogene. This CDR3 spans 14 amino acids. CDR3 amino acids: CALGRKVANQPQHF. Written as DNA, the CDR3 is TGTGCCCTGGGGCGAAAGGTGGCCAATCAGCCCCAGCATTTT.

This clone was observed a single time. The chain carries TRBV27 and TRBJ2-5; TRBD1 aligns across 8 bases. This CDR3 spans 16 amino acids. V was pared by 5 bases and J by 1 base, with 9 bases of the junction left unmatched. CDR1 is MNHEY, CDR2 SMNVEV, per germline (reference sequence). The CDR3 bases are TGTGCCAGCAGTCCATACCCGGACAGGGCCCAAGAGACCCAGTACTTC. It encodes CASSPYPDRAQETQYF.

The CDR3 spells CASSPNSGFSNQPQHF. CDR3 nucleotides: TGTGCCAGCTCACCAAATTCCGGGTTCAGCAATCAGCCCCAGCATTTT. V usage is TRBV18 and J usage is TRBJ1-5; D is undetermined. CDR1 and CDR2 from the germline V gene are KGHSH and LQKENI. The germline V and J ends were trimmed by 2 bases and 1 base, with 12 bases remaining between them. This CDR3 region has 16 residues.

The DNA for the CDR3 is TGCGCCAGCAGCTTGTCCCGGACTAGCGCAGTGGGAGAGACCCAGTACTTC. Its protein product is CASSLSRTSAVGETQYF. The chain uses TRBV5-1 and TRBJ2-5, with TRBD2 matching 9 bases. Germline CDR1 is SGHRS and CDR2 is YFSETQ. The V segment lost 1 base and the J segment 4 bases; nucleotides outside the gene matches: 11. The CDR3 has 17 residues.

In DNA, the CDR3 is TGTGCCGCGACGGACAGGGGGAGCAATCAGCCCCAGCATTTT. This translates into CAATDRGSNQPQHF. The chain combines TRBV28 with TRBJ1-5, with TRBD1 matching over 10 bases. Germline-derived CDR1 and CDR2 are MDHEN and SYDVKM. After removal of 11 bases from V and 1 base from J, the junction contained 5 bases not matched to a gene. This CDR3 has 14 residues.

The count of this clone is one. The chain combines TRBV5-1 with TRBJ2-5; the match to TRBD2 covers 9 bases. V shed 0 bases, J shed 4 bases, and the junction held 10 bases outside the gene matches. Germline assignment: CDR1 SGHRS and CDR2 YFSETQ. This CDR3 comprises 17 residues. The CDR3 spells CASSLEPGLAGRETQYF. CDR3 coding DNA: TGCGCCAGCAGCTTGGAACCGGGACTAGCAGGCCGAGAGACCCAGTACTTC.